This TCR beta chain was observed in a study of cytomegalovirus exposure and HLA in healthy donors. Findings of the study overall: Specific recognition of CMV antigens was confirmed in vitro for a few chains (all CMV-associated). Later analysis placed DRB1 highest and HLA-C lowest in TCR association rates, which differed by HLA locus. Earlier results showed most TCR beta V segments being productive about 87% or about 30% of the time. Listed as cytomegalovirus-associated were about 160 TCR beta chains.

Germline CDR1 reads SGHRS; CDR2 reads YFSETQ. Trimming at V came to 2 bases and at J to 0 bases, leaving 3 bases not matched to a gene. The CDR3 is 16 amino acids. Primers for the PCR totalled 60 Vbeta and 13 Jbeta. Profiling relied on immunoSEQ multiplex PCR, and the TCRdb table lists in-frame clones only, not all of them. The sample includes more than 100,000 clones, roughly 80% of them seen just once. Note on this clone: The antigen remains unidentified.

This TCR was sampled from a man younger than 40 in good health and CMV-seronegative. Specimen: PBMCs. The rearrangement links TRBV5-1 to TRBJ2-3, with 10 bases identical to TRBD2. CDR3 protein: CASSFGLAVSTDTQYF. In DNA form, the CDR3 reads TGCGCCAGCAGCTTCGGACTAGCGGTTAGCACAGATACGCAGTATTTT.